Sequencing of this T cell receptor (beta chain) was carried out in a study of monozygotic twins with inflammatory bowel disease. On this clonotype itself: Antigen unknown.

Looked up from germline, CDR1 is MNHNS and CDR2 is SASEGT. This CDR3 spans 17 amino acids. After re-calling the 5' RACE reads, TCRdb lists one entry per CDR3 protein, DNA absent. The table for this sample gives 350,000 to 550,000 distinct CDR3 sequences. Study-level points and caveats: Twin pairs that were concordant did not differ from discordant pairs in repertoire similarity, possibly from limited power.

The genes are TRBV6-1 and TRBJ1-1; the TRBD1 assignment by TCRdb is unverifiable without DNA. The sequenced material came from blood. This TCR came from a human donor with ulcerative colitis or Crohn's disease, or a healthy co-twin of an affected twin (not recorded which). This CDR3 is CASSSRGQGPGGTEAFF.